This T cell receptor beta chain was identified during a study of cytomegalovirus exposure and HLA in healthy donors. In the PCR, 60 Vbeta and 13 Jbeta primers were used. Sequencing was performed with immunoSEQ multiplex PCR; in TCRdb, only in-frame clones are kept and a portion is missing. In the table there are 75,000 to 90,000 clones, about 68% of which are singletons. Trimming cost V 0 bases and J 4 bases; bases outside gene matches: 11. This CDR3 has 20 amino acids. Germline CDR1 and CDR2: SGDLS and YYNGEE. The V call is TRBV9, the J call TRBJ1-6; 12 nucleotides line up with TRBD1. The receptor was derived from a man aged 30-40 years in good health and CMV-seropositive. Sequences were obtained from PBMCs. CDR3 nucleotides: TGTGCCAGCAGCGTAGGAATAGGGACAGGGGGCTCGTTTTATAATTCACCCCTCCACTTT. Translation: CASSVGIGTGGSFYNSPLHF.